The T cell receptor beta chain described here comes from a study of read filtering for tumor transcriptome and immune sequencing. Study summary: Patients were around 17 male and some 13 female, mean age 65.9 years, range about 47 to 85. By R-ISS, stages I, II and III held roughly 8, 15 and 7 patients.

Trimming stripped 7 bases from V and 2 bases from J, with 22 bases between. The CDR3 runs 16 residues. Germline loops: CDR1 SGHRS, CDR2 YFSETQ. Study results and caveats: Compared with RNA-seq, IR-seq gave much higher clonotype depth and reliability. This fraction held mixed bone marrow immune cells after CD138-negative sorting.

This library used approximately 0.4 ug RNA and molecular barcoded adaptors spanning alpha/delta and beta/gamma chains. A single record per CDR3 protein comes from TCRdb applying MiXCR to the reads. In the table there are some 140,000 distinct CDR3 sequences, around 13% of which are singletons. This clonotype was observed at least ten times. Its antigen remains unknown. The chain employs TRBV5-1 and TRBJ2-7; no clear D gene. The clonotype was recovered from a donor over 35 with multiple myeloma. The specimen was a population of CD138-negative cells sorted from bone marrow. CDR3 DNA: TGCGCCAGCTCCCCCCCCGCAGGTCGGTCGACCTACGAGCAGTACTTC. This gives the protein CASSPPAGRSTYEQYF.